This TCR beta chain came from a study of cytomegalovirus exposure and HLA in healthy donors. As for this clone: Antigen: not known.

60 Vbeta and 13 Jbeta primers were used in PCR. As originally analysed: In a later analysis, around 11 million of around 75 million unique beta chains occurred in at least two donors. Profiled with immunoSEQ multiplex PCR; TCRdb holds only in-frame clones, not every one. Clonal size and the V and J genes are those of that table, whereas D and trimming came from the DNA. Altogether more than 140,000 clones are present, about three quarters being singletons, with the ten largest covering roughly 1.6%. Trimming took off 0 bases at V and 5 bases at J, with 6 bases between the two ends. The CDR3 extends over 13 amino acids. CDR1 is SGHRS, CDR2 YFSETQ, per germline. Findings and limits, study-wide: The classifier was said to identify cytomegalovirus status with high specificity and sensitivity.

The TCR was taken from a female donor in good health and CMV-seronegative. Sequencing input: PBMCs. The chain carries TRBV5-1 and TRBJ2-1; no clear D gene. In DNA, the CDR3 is TGCGCCAGCAGCTTGGCCCTCGACAATGAGCAGTTCTTC. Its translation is CASSLALDNEQFF. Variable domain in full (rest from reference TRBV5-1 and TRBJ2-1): KAGVTQTPRYLIKTRGQQVTLSCSPISGHRSVSWYQQTPGQGLQFLFEYFSETQRNKGNFPGRFSGRQFSNSRSEMNVSTLELGDSALYLCASSLALDNEQFFGPGTRLTVL.